This T cell receptor beta chain was captured by sequencing in a study of OX40 agonist ivuxolimab in advanced cancers. Study as a whole: Patients were dosed with the agonistic anti-OX40 (CD134) antibody ivuxolimab. Partial response was recorded in three patients: one hepatocellular carcinoma and two cutaneous melanoma cases.

Only in-frame clones appear in the TCRdb table, and some are missing; sequencing was by immunoSEQ multiplex PCR. The data hold about 81,000 clones, with around 84% observed a single time. With 5 bases removed from V and 1 base from J, the gap between germline ends came to 10 bases. The CDR3 spans 13 residues. Germline loops: CDR1 GTSNPN, CDR2 SVGIG (reference sequence). The J gene is TRBJ2-3, the V gene TRBV30; D possibly matches TRBD1 or TRBD2 (5 bases each). The sample here was CD4+ or CD8+ T cells sorted from blood, taken in a trial of the OX40 agonist ivuxolimab. The sequence was collected from an adult with an advanced solid tumor such as melanoma, head and neck, liver or kidney cancer. For the CDR3, the DNA is TGTGCCTGGGGACGAGGGGGCACAGATACGCAGTATTTT. Amino acid sequence: CAWGRGGTDTQYF. Complete variable domain (other parts from reference TRBV30 and TRBJ2-3): SQTIHQWPATLVQPVGSPLSLECTVEGTSNPNLYWYRQAAGRGLQLLFYSVGIGQISSEVPQNLSASRPQDRQFILSSKKLLLSDSGFYLCAWGRGGTDTQYFGPGTRLTVL.